Below, 9 T cell receptor beta chains from the same sample are listed, as sequenced in a study of CD8+CD57+ T cells in acquired aplastic anemia. The template used for profiling TCR beta VDJ and CDR3 was genomic DNA. TCRdb passed the reads through MiXCR, listing each CDR3 protein once. The profile shows approximately 98,000 distinct CDR3 sequences, approximately 73% of them singletons. An expansion of CD8+CD57+ cells by flow cytometry had been shown in patients chosen for sequencing. The sequenced material came from sorted CD4+, CD8+, or CD8+CD57+ T cells (not recorded which) from PBMCs. These receptors all come from a human donor with aplastic anemia.

This clonotype was counted only a few times. The genes are TRBV6-2 or TRBV6-3 and TRBJ1-3; a possible D gene is TRBD1 (6 bases). V shed 2 bases and J shed 1 base, with 21 bases lying between them. This CDR3 is 19 amino acids long. Germline V CDR1 and CDR2: MNHEY, SVGEGT. The DNA of the CDR3 is TGTGCCAGCAGTTACAAGGGAGGGGGAGGGATCTGGTCTGGAAACACCATATATTTT. It yields the protein CASSYKGGGGIWSGNTIYF.

This chain links TRBV11-1 with TRBJ2-1; TRBD2 matches 11 bases. The CDR3 has 17 residues. Germline trimming cut 5 bases from V and 4 bases from J; bases unmatched to any gene: 10. The germline CDR1 and CDR2 sequences are SGHAT and FQDESV (reference sequence). Here the CDR3 DNA reads TGTGCCAGCAGCATCCGACTAGCGGGAAGATTATACAATGAGCAGTTCTTC. Translation: CASSIRLAGRLYNEQFF.

The V gene is TRBV2, the J gene TRBJ2-3, with D possibly being TRBD1 (5 bases). The CDR3 contains 13 residues. V lost 5 bases, J lost 4 bases, and 10 bases lay in between. Germline loops: CDR1 SNHLY, CDR2 FYNNEI. The CDR3 reads CASSYRKSDTQYF. The CDR3 coding sequence is TGTGCCAGCAGTTACAGGAAATCAGATACGCAGTATTTT.

The chain combines TRBV24-1 with TRBJ1-2, with D perhaps matching TRBD1 (5 bases). CDR3 length: 14 amino acids. CDR1 and CDR2 (germline): KGHDR, SFDVKD. V gave up 3 bases and J gave up 2 bases, with 9 bases separating them. The CDR3 loop reads CATSDPGPNYGYTF. DNA for the CDR3: TGTGCCACCAGTGATCCGGGACCCAACTATGGCTACACCTTC.

In the case of this clonotype: One end of the junction does not line up with germline, which may come from a read error. The rearrangement links TRBV19 to TRBJ2-1; a possible D gene is TRBD2 (7 bases). Germline V gene sequence: CDR1 LNHDA, CDR2 SQIVND (reference sequence). The CDR3 contains 15 residues. CDR3 DNA sequence: TGTGCCAGTAATATAGGGGGGACTACCTACAATGAGCAGTTCTTC. It yields the protein CASNIGGTTYNEQFF.

To note about this clonotype: One end of the junction is discordant with germline, which a read error may explain. The V and J genes are TRBV20-1 and TRBJ2-3, with TRBD2 identical over 8 bases. The CDR3 length is 14 residues. The germline V gene has CDR1 DFQATT and CDR2 SNEGSKA (reference sequence). CDR3 sequence: CSASQREGGDTQYF. CDR3 nucleotides: TGCAGCGCTAGTCAACGGGAGGGCGGGGATACGCAGTATTTT.

This clonotype was counted at least ten times. V and J are TRBV24-1 and TRBJ2-3, with D perhaps matching TRBD1 (5 bases). Germline V lookup: CDR1 KGHDR, CDR2 SFDVKD. Deletions cut 3 bases from V and 2 bases from J, with 11 bases between. The CDR3 extends over 15 amino acids. The CDR3 loop reads CATSDLDSLTDTQYF. CDR3 sequence (DNA): TGTGCCACCAGTGATCTAGACAGCCTCACAGATACGCAGTATTTT.

This clonotype has a handful of counts. The genes are TRBV6-1 and TRBJ1-5, with 9 nucleotides matching TRBD1. The germline V gene has CDR1 MNHNS and CDR2 SASEGT. This CDR3 has 15 amino acids. J lost 6 bases, V lost 4 bases, and 7 bases had no gene match. CDR3 residues: CASSGRGTGSQPQHF. The DNA for the CDR3 is TGTGCCAGCAGTGGACGCGGGACAGGGAGTCAGCCCCAGCATTTT.

The chain uses TRBV7-6 and TRBJ2-7; D possibly uses TRBD1 or TRBD2 (6 bases each). The CDR3 is 15 residues long. V was trimmed by 1 base and J by 3 bases, leaving 13 bases between them. Per the germline V gene, CDR1 is SGHVS and CDR2 is FNYEAQ. CDR3 loop: CASSLEGGRDYEQYF. CDR3 sequence (DNA): TGTGCCAGCAGCTTAGAGGGGGGCAGGGACTACGAGCAGTACTTC.